These 24 T cell receptor beta chains were all obtained from the same sample, sequenced in a study of Graves' ophthalmopathy and Graves' hyperthyroidism. CDR3 regions of TCR beta were amplified from RNA transcripts. The workflow started with a first-round RT-PCR run with HTBI primers and then moved on to a second-round multiplex PCR. MiXCR, run by TCRdb on the multiplex PCR reads, gives a single entry per CDR3 protein. The data contain roughly 1.1 million distinct CDR3 sequences, 35% to 40% of them singletons. Sequencing was performed on peripheral blood or thyroid tissue (not recorded which). The receptors here all came from an adult man with Graves' hyperthyroidism.

The J gene is TRBJ1-5, the V gene TRBV15; D call uncertain. The germline CDR1 and CDR2 sequences are LNHNV and YYDKDF (reference sequence). V lost 3 bases to trimming and J lost 5 bases, with 14 bases between them. The CDR3 is 15 residues long. The CDR3 spells CATSRAWGDDQPQHF. For the CDR3, the DNA is TGTGCCACCAGCAGGGCTTGGGGAGACGATCAGCCCCAGCATTTT. Looking up the rest from reference TRBV15 and TRBJ1-5 gives the full variable domain: DAMVIQNPRYQVTQFGKPVTLSCSQTLNHNVMYWYQQKSSQAPKLLFHYYDKDFNNEADTPDNFQSRRPNTSFCFLDIRSPGLGDTAMYLCATSRAWGDDQPQHFGDGTRLSIL.

This clonotype was observed at least ten times. V is TRBV6-2 or TRBV6-3 and J is TRBJ1-5; D gene ambiguous. The CDR3 extends over 15 amino acids. V dropped 7 bases and J dropped 0 bases, with 13 bases sitting between them. The germline V gene encodes CDR1 MNHEY and CDR2 SVGEGT. The chain's CDR3 is CASMAGQYSNQPQHF. The CDR3 coding sequence is TGTGCCAGCATGGCTGGGCAGTATAGCAATCAGCCCCAGCATTTT.

This sequence joins TRBV7-2 and TRBJ1-6; TRBD1 might be the D (6 bases). Germline V gene sequence: CDR1 SGHTA, CDR2 FQGNSA. V was pared by 5 bases and J by 5 bases, with 13 bases between. This CDR3 is 15 amino acids long. The CDR3 protein is CASSPQGSHNSPLHF. The CDR3 nucleotides read TGTGCCAGCAGCCCCCAGGGGAGCCATAATTCACCCCTCCACTTT.

This clonotype was detected many times. The rearrangement joins TRBV11-2 to TRBJ2-7, with a possible D match to TRBD2 (6 bases). Trimming left V 7 bases short and J 3 bases short, with 10 bases between. Germline CDR1 is SGHAT and CDR2 is FQNNGV. The CDR3 has 12 amino acids. In DNA, the CDR3 is TGTGCCAGCAAGGAGGGTAACTACGAGCAGTACTTC. It yields the protein CASKEGNYEQYF.

This clonotype has a count of ten or more. The chain couples TRBV2 to TRBJ1-4; possibly TRBD1 for D (5 bases). Trimming cost V 6 bases and J 5 bases, with 16 bases left between them. Germline-derived CDR1 and CDR2 are SNHLY and FYNNEI. The CDR3 spans 15 residues. CDR3: CASSTSQAENEKLFF. DNA of the CDR3: TGTGCCAGCAGCACCTCACAGGCGGAGAATGAAAAACTGTTTTTT.

This chain connects TRBV19 to TRBJ2-2; TRBD2 might be the D (6 bases). The CDR3 is 14 amino acids. Germline CDR1 LNHDA, CDR2 SQIVND (reference sequence). V was trimmed by 3 bases and J by 7 bases, leaving 12 bases between them. The CDR3 loop is CASSIGGVVGELFF. The CDR3 DNA is TGTGCCAGTAGTATTGGCGGGGTGGTCGGGGAGCTGTTTTTT.

V gene TRBV2 combines with J gene TRBJ1-5; TRBD1 matches 8 bases. Germline V gene sequence: CDR1 SNHLY, CDR2 FYNNEI. The CDR3 length is 15 residues. V lost 3 bases to trimming and J lost 1 base; unmatched junction nucleotides: 2. The CDR3 spells CASSDQGASNQPQHF. Written as DNA, the CDR3 is TGTGCCAGCAGTGACCAGGGGGCCAGCAATCAGCCCCAGCATTTT.

The rearrangement uses TRBV11-2 and TRBJ1-3; D is perhaps TRBD1 (6 bases). V dropped 5 bases and J dropped 11 bases, with 10 bases sitting between them. The CDR3 has 11 amino acids. Germline V CDR1 and CDR2: SGHAT, FQNNGV. Here the CDR3 reads CASSPTGPIYF. Written as DNA, the CDR3 is TGTGCCAGCAGCCCGACAGGCCCCATATATTTT. The full variable domain, rest sourced from reference TRBV11-2 and TRBJ1-3, is EAGVAQSPRYKIIEKRQSVAFWCNPISGHATLYWYQQILGQGPKLLIQFQNNGVVDDSQLPKDRFSAERLKGVDSTLKIQPAKLEDSAVYLCASSPTGPIYFGEGSWLTVV.

With respect to this clonotype: This CDR3 fails to terminate in the conserved phenylalanine or tryptophan, so it likely reflects a read error. The limits of the CDR3 on the DNA are not certain, so only TCRdb's listed CDR3 is given. This chain connects TRBV25-1 to TRBJ2-5; the DNA was not compared with TRBD1, the D call given in the table. Including both end residues, the CDR3 is 15 amino acids long. Germline values: CDR1 MGHDK, CDR2 SYGVNS. CDR3 in amino acids: CASSVDRGNGYTFGS.

The table lists this clonotype with many counts. The V and J genes are TRBV29-1 and TRBJ2-7; a weak D match, TRBD1 (5 bases). Trimming cost V 2 bases and J 2 bases, with 10 bases left between them. CDR3 length: 13 residues. Germline V gene data show CDR1 as SQVTM and CDR2 as ANQGSEA. CDR3 in amino acids: CSVETGDAYEQYF. In nucleotides, the CDR3 is TGCAGCGTTGAAACAGGTGATGCCTACGAGCAGTACTTC.

As for this clonotype: Just one base apart from a much larger clone, this may be a read error. This chain links TRBV7-8 with TRBJ2-7; TRBD2 matches 11 bases. Per the germline V gene, CDR1 is SGHVS and CDR2 is FQNEAQ. The CDR3 runs to 15 residues. CDR3 sequence reads: CASSSTSGSSNEQYF. The CDR3 DNA sequence: TGTGCCAGCAGCTCTACTAGCGGGAGCTCCAACGAGCAGTACTTC. Drawing the rest from reference TRBV7-8 and TRBJ2-7, the complete variable domain is GAGVSQSPRYKVAKRGQDVALRCDPISGHVSLFWYQQALGQGPEFLTYFQNEAQLDKSGLPSDRFFAERPEGSVSTLKIQRTQQEDSAVYLCASSSTSGSSNEQYFGPGTRLTVT.

In this sample, this clonotype turned up many times. The chain carries TRBV19 and TRBJ1-1; D uncertain. The CDR3 sequence is 14 residues long. Trimming took 3 bases from V and 3 from J, leaving 11 bases between them. In germline, CDR1 is LNHDA, CDR2 SQIVND (reference sequence). In DNA, the CDR3 is TGTGCCAGTAGTATCTTCAGTGGTTACACTGAAGCTTTCTTT. Protein product: CASSIFSGYTEAFF.

The gene calls are TRBV2 and TRBJ2-6; TRBD1 aligns across 10 bases. CDR3 length: 18 residues. CDR1 is SNHLY and CDR2 is FYNNEI in the germline V gene. Unmatched junction bases numbered 11, after V lost 7 bases and J lost 2 bases. CDR3 region: CASTFQGQGQPGANVLTF. CDR3 in DNA: TGTGCCAGCACTTTTCAGGGACAGGGGCAGCCTGGGGCCAACGTCCTGACTTTC.

The chain joins TRBV7-8 to TRBJ2-7; perhaps TRBD1 as D (5 bases). CDR1 is SGHVS and CDR2 is FQNEAQ in the germline V gene. The CDR3 consists of 16 residues. V lost 3 bases and J lost 3, with 18 bases in between. In DNA form, the CDR3 reads TGTGCCAGCAGCTTTGGGGTAGGTGACAGTCGCTACGAGCAGTACTTC. Protein: CASSFGVGDSRYEQYF.

This clonotype was counted at least ten times. The DNA for the CDR3 is TGTGCCAGCAGGGGGACGGTGACCTACGAGCAGTACTTC. Protein sequence: CASRGTVTYEQYF. The chain links TRBV5-5 to TRBJ2-7; D possibly matches TRBD1 or TRBD2 (5 bases each). V shed 5 bases and J shed 2 bases, with 11 bases lying between them. Per germline, CDR1 SGHKS and CDR2 YYEKEE (reference sequence). The CDR3 runs 13 residues.

This clonotype occurred once. This may come from a read error, since a much larger clone is one base off. The gene calls are TRBV29-1 and TRBJ1-5; the D is unclear. There are 16 residues in the CDR3. Deletions cut 7 bases from V and 0 bases from J, with 19 bases between. CDR1 and CDR2 (germline): SQVTM, ANQGSEA. CDR3 loop: CSAGIGSVGSNQPQHF. For the CDR3, the DNA is TGCAGCGCTGGGATTGGGTCGGTCGGTAGCAATCAGCCCCAGCATTTT.

The table lists this clonotype with many counts. The CDR3 DNA follows: TGTGCCAGCAGCTCCGACTCATCCTCCTACGAGCAGTACTTC. Protein: CASSSDSSSYEQYF. The chain employs TRBV7-8 and TRBJ2-7; D is ambiguous. The CDR3 is 14 amino acids. V lost 4 bases to trimming and J lost 0 bases, with 10 bases between them. CDR1 is SGHVS and CDR2 is FQNEAQ in the germline V gene.

This chain connects TRBV10-3 to TRBJ2-5; maybe TRBD2 (6 bases). There are 13 residues in the CDR3. V lost 10 bases, J lost 4 bases, and 16 bases lay in between. Germline V gene lookup returns CDR1 ENHRY and CDR2 SYGVKD. As DNA, the CDR3 is TGTGCCAGCAGCGTTCTAGCGCCAGAGACCCAGTACTTC. Amino acids: CASSVLAPETQYF.

This clonotype was seen once. This chain connects TRBV29-1 to TRBJ1-4, with a tentative D call TRBD1 (5 bases). V lost 3 bases to trimming and J lost 0 bases, with 14 bases between them. There are 16 residues in the CDR3. Germline lookup yields CDR1 SQVTM and CDR2 ANQGSEA. The CDR3 reads CSVDGGVAATNEKLFF. The CDR3 DNA reads as TGCAGCGTTGACGGGGGGGTCGCCGCAACTAATGAAAAACTGTTTTTT.

The V and J genes are TRBV4-1 and TRBJ1-4, with D unclear. The germline CDR1 and CDR2 sequences are MGHRA and YSYEKL. V lost 2 bases, J lost 3 bases, and 10 bases lay in between. This CDR3 contains 15 residues. The CDR3 DNA follows: TGCGCCAGCAGCCAATTCCCACCTGCTAATGAAAAACTGTTTTTT. Residues: CASSQFPPANEKLFF.

V and J are TRBV7-2 and TRBJ2-2, with D uncertain. V lost 5 bases, J lost 1 base, and 11 bases lay in between. Germline CDR1 is SGHTA and CDR2 is FQGNSA. The CDR3 totals 15 residues. CDR3 bases: TGTGCCAGCAGCCAAGTTGTAATGAACACCGGGGAGCTGTTTTTT. It is translated as CASSQVVMNTGELFF.

Regarding this clonotype: Given a much more abundant clone one base away, this may be a read error. No conserved phenylalanine or tryptophan is present at the end of the CDR3, so a read error is the likely explanation. The V and J genes are TRBV19 and TRBJ1-1, with D hard to call. This CDR3 is 17 amino acids long. V was trimmed by 2 bases and J by 0 bases, leaving 16 bases between them. Germline CDR1 and CDR2: LNHDA and SQIVND (reference sequence). CDR3 coding DNA: TGTGCCAGTAGTATATCTCGGCCACGTGGCCTGAACACTGAAGCTTTCCTT. This translates into CASSISRPRGLNTEAFL.

This clonotype was found many times. The rearrangement links TRBV12-3 or TRBV12-4 to TRBJ1-6, with 8 bases matching TRBD1. The V gene end was trimmed by 4 bases and the J gene end by 3 bases; junction bases not matched to a gene: 5. The CDR3 contains 16 residues. The DNA for the CDR3 is TGTGCCAGCAGTTCGGCGGACAGGGACTATAATTCACCCCTCCACTTT. It is translated as CASSSADRDYNSPLHF.

This clonotype came up many times. The chain links TRBV7-9 to TRBJ2-7, with D perhaps matching TRBD2 (5 bases). In germline, CDR1 is SEHNR, CDR2 FQNEAQ (reference sequence). The CDR3 extends over 14 amino acids. Between the trimmed V and J ends, which lost 4 bases and 6 bases, there was a span of 16 bases. The CDR3 sequence is CASSSSRVLAEQYF. In DNA form, the CDR3 reads TGTGCCAGCAGCTCGTCGAGGGTTTTGGCCGAGCAGTACTTC.